The 13 T cell receptor beta chains in this list originate from one sample, sequenced in a study of T cell repertoires in cytomegalovirus infection. A single record per CDR3 protein comes from TCRdb applying MiXCR to the reads. In the table there are approximately 200,000 distinct CDR3 sequences, 22% of which are singletons. The material sequenced was CD8+ T cells from PBMCs. Receptors originate from a human donor in good health (CMV status not recorded). Some clones in this sample may be carry-over from other donors' samples.

This chain links TRBV2 with TRBJ2-1, with D perhaps TRBD2 (5 bases). Germline-derived CDR1 and CDR2 are SNHLY and FYNNEI. The CDR3 covers 18 residues. V was clipped by 4 bases and J by 7 bases, with 26 bases between them. This chain's CDR3 is CASSVVGVLAGERNEQFF. In DNA form, the CDR3 reads TGTGCCAGCAGTGTTGTAGGCGTCTTGGCGGGTGAGAGAAATGAGCAGTTCTTC.

This clonotype was detected a few times. The rearrangement joins TRBV4-3 to TRBJ2-2; 7 nucleotides line up with TRBD1. Germline V gene lookup returns CDR1 LGHNA and CDR2 YSLEER. V gave up 6 bases and J gave up 6 bases; unmatched junction bases: 10. The CDR3 is 15 amino acids. CDR3 nucleotides: TGCGCCAGCAGGCCGACAGGGCAAAGGGCCGGGGAGCTGTTTTTT. This gives the protein CASRPTGQRAGELFF.

Ten or more counts support this clonotype. The V call is TRBV28, the J call TRBJ2-3; tentative D call: TRBD1 (6 bases). There are 14 residues in the CDR3. V was cut by 4 bases and J by 0 bases, with 8 bases left in between. Germline assignment: CDR1 MDHEN and CDR2 SYDVKM. CDR3 nucleotide sequence: TGTGCCAGCAGTTCGACAGGCAGCACAGATACGCAGTATTTT. The encoded protein is CASSSTGSTDTQYF.

A word on this clonotype: The conserved phenylalanine or tryptophan is not found at the CDR3 terminus, so this likely reflects a read error. V usage is TRBV19 and J usage is TRBJ2-3; 11 nucleotides agree with TRBD2. The CDR3 runs to 15 residues. Germline values: CDR1 LNHDA, CDR2 SQIVND (reference sequence). V lost 6 bases, J lost 2 bases, and 4 bases stayed unmatched. The CDR3 region has the DNA TGTGCCAGTAGCGCGACTAGCGGGGACACAGATACGCAGTATTCT. As protein: CASSATSGDTDTQYS.

This clonotype showed up many times. The chain combines TRBV4-2 with TRBJ1-2; TRBD1 matches 9 bases. The CDR3 loop spans 14 amino acids. The germline gives CDR1 LGHNA, CDR2 YNFKEQ. V was clipped by 2 bases and J by 6 bases; unmatched bases: 4. The CDR3 here is CASSQLQGADGYTF. CDR3 nucleotide sequence: TGTGCCAGCAGCCAACTACAGGGGGCTGATGGCTACACCTTC.

This clonotype was seen only a few times. The V call is TRBV28, the J call TRBJ1-1, with D unresolved. This CDR3 spans 13 amino acids. Germline values: CDR1 MDHEN, CDR2 SYDVKM. V lost 6 bases and J lost 7, with 15 bases in between. The DNA for the CDR3 is TGTGCCAGCAGGCCAAACACATACGATGAAGCTTTCTTT. Amino acid sequence: CASRPNTYDEAFF.

The chain couples TRBV29-1 to TRBJ1-2, with D possibly matching TRBD1 (6 bases). The CDR3 runs 16 residues. The V and J ends lost 3 bases and 6 bases respectively, with 23 bases between them. The germline V gene encodes CDR1 SQVTM and CDR2 ANQGSEA. The DNA for the CDR3 is TGCAGCGTTGAGGGCGGACAGCGGCGCGCGAAGGATGGCTACACCTTC. Its translation: CSVEGGQRRAKDGYTF.

This clonotype was seen only a few times. The chain uses TRBV12-3 or TRBV12-4 and TRBJ2-5; tentatively, D is TRBD2 (6 bases). V was pared by 1 base and J by 2 bases, with 11 bases between. The CDR3 has 15 residues. The CDR3 here is CASSLVGGAQETQYF. CDR3 sequence (DNA): TGTGCCAGCAGTTTAGTCGGAGGGGCTCAAGAGACCCAGTACTTC.

The V call is TRBV5-6, the J call TRBJ1-5; perhaps TRBD1 as D (6 bases). Germline V gene data show CDR1 as SGHDT and CDR2 as YYEEEE. CDR3 length equals 14 residues. Trimming removed 2 bases from V and 7 bases from J, with 13 bases in between. The CDR3 here is CASSFGGYGQPQHF. CDR3 DNA: TGTGCCAGCAGCTTTGGGGGCTATGGCCAGCCCCAGCATTTT.

As concerns this clonotype: A much larger clone lies one base from this, so it may be a read error. The V and J genes are TRBV7-4 and TRBJ1-1; D is unresolved. CDR1 SGHVT and CDR2 SQSDAQ come from the germline V gene. This CDR3 contains 12 residues. The CDR3 region is CASSLERNEVFF. In DNA form, the CDR3 reads TGTGCCAGCAGCTTAGAGAGAAATGAAGTTTTCTTT.

This clonotype has at least ten counts. The junction differs from germline at one of its ends, possibly a read error. The genes are TRBV12-5 and TRBJ2-7, with TRBD1 matching over 7 bases. Germline V CDR1 and CDR2: LGHNT, FRNRAP. The CDR3 totals 14 residues. This CDR3 reads CASGLAAGTAEQYF. CDR3 DNA sequence: TGTGCTAGTGGCTTGGCTGCCGGGACAGCCGAGCAGTACTTC.

Only a few counts were recorded for this clonotype. The chain recombines TRBV7-9 with TRBJ2-7; D is possibly TRBD1 (5 bases). Germline-derived CDR1 and CDR2 are SEHNR and FQNEAQ (reference sequence). The V and J ends lost 5 bases and 6 bases respectively, with 14 bases between them. The CDR3 is 13 amino acids. The CDR3 loop is CASSTLWQGEQYF. The CDR3 DNA is TGTGCCAGCAGCACGCTTTGGCAGGGCGAGCAGTACTTC. The full variable domain, its missing parts supplied by reference TRBV7-9 and TRBJ2-7, is DTGVSQNPRHKITKRGQNVTFRCDPISEHNRLYWYRQTLGQGPEFLTYFQNEAQLEKSRLLSDRFSAERPKGSFSTLEIQRTEQGDSAMYLCASSTLWQGEQYFGPGTRLTVT.

The V call is TRBV29-1, the J call TRBJ2-7; D call uncertain. V was trimmed by 2 bases and J by 4 bases, leaving 9 bases between them. The CDR3 loop spans 12 amino acids. Germline V CDR1 and CDR2: SQVTM, ANQGSEA. This CDR3 is CSVETAAYEQYF. Here the CDR3 DNA reads TGCAGCGTTGAAACGGCGGCTTACGAGCAGTACTTC.